The rows below give T cell receptor beta chains drawn from one sample of a study of cytomegalovirus exposure and HLA in healthy donors. Produced via immunoSEQ multiplex PCR; TCRdb's table is partial and in-frame only. The sample records roughly 78,000 clones, around 58% being singletons. What was sequenced was PBMCs. These receptor sequences come from a man aged 25 to 45 in good health and CMV-seropositive. The CDR3 runs from the conserved cysteine through the conserved F or W. Each record gives: D gene, clone size, J gene, V gene, CDR3 protein, CDR3 DNA. A D gene is named only where the DNA matches it firmly. Size is omitted from some rows. Given values are once, few, many or a class for expanded clones.

d_call: .
clone_size: .
j_call: TRBJ2-3
v_call: TRBV7-3
cdr3_aa: CASTSGSGGGTDTQYF
cdr3_nt: TGTGCCAGCACCTCCGGGAGCGGAGGGGGCACAGATACGCAGTATTTT

d_call: .
clone_size: few
j_call: TRBJ1-4
v_call: TRBV18
cdr3_aa: CASSPRTREEKLFF
cdr3_nt: TGTGCCAGCTCACCCCGGACAAGGGAAGAAAAACTGTTTTTT

d_call: TRBD1
clone_size: .
j_call: TRBJ1-5
v_call: TRBV5-4
cdr3_aa: CASSLQGQGQPQHF
cdr3_nt: TGTGCCAGCAGCTTACAGGGGCAGGGGCAGCCCCAGCATTTT

d_call: TRBD1
clone_size: .
j_call: TRBJ1-2
v_call: TRBV14
cdr3_aa: CASSPTGQGPYGYTF
cdr3_nt: TGTGCCAGCAGCCCCACGGGACAGGGTCCCTATGGCTACACCTTC

d_call: .
clone_size: .
j_call: TRBJ2-1
v_call: TRBV28
cdr3_aa: CASSPGGSGYNEQFF
cdr3_nt: TGTGCCAGCAGCCCTGGGGGTAGCGGCTACAATGAGCAGTTCTTC

d_call: TRBD2
clone_size: .
j_call: TRBJ2-4
v_call: TRBV11-3
cdr3_aa: CASSLERDYKNIQYF
cdr3_nt: TGTGCCAGCAGCTTAGAGCGGGACTACAAAAACATTCAGTACTTC

d_call: TRBD2
clone_size: few
j_call: TRBJ2-5
v_call: TRBV13
cdr3_aa: CASSPFGLAGVGETQYF
cdr3_nt: TGTGCCAGCAGCCCCTTCGGACTAGCGGGAGTCGGGGAGACCCAGTACTTC

d_call: TRBD2
clone_size: few
j_call: TRBJ2-5
v_call: TRBV5-1
cdr3_aa: CASSWTEDMLGGEYQETQYF
cdr3_nt: TGCGCCAGCAGCTGGACGGAAGATATGTTGGGGGGGGAGTACCAAGAGACCCAGTACTTC

d_call: TRBD1
clone_size: .
j_call: TRBJ1-4
v_call: TRBV7-9
cdr3_aa: CASSYGTGEEKLFF
cdr3_nt: TGTGCCAGCAGCTACGGGACAGGGGAGGAAAAACTGTTTTTT

d_call: TRBD2
clone_size: .
j_call: TRBJ2-5
v_call: TRBV10-3
cdr3_aa: CAISEPGLAGGIQETQYF
cdr3_nt: TGTGCCATCAGTGAGCCGGGACTAGCGGGGGGGATCCAAGAGACCCAGTACTTC

d_call: TRBD1
clone_size: few
j_call: TRBJ2-3
v_call: TRBV28
cdr3_aa: CASRETGGKTDTQYF
cdr3_nt: TGTGCCAGCAGGGAGACAGGGGGCAAGACAGATACGCAGTATTTT

d_call: TRBD2
clone_size: few
j_call: TRBJ2-1
v_call: TRBV4-1
cdr3_aa: CAAGASGSINEQFF
cdr3_nt: TGCGCCGCAGGGGCTAGCGGGTCCATCAATGAGCAGTTCTTC

d_call: TRBD2
clone_size: .
j_call: TRBJ2-7
v_call: TRBV11-2
cdr3_aa: CASSLGASGSYEQYF
cdr3_nt: TGTGCCAGCAGCTTAGGGGCTAGCGGGAGCTACGAGCAGTACTTC

d_call: TRBD1
clone_size: once
j_call: TRBJ2-7
v_call: TRBV2
cdr3_aa: CASKGAPSSSYEQYF
cdr3_nt: TGTGCCAGCAAGGGGGCCCCTTCTAGCTCCTACGAGCAGTACTTC

d_call: TRBD2
clone_size: .
j_call: TRBJ2-5
v_call: TRBV19
cdr3_aa: CASSSSSGRATSETQYF
cdr3_nt: TGTGCCAGTAGTTCTTCCAGCGGGAGGGCTACATCGGAGACCCAGTACTTC

d_call: .
clone_size: .
j_call: TRBJ2-4
v_call: TRBV11-3
cdr3_aa: CASSPGQFGVKNIQYF
cdr3_nt: TGTGCCAGCAGCCCTGGACAGTTCGGGGTCAAAAACATTCAGTACTTC

d_call: TRBD2
clone_size: few
j_call: TRBJ2-3
v_call: TRBV5-4
cdr3_aa: CASSSQRGAFTDTQYF
cdr3_nt: TGTGCCAGCAGCTCTCAGCGGGGGGCCTTCACAGATACGCAGTATTTT

d_call: .
clone_size: few
j_call: TRBJ1-1
v_call: TRBV28
cdr3_aa: CASSLIQGNTEAFF
cdr3_nt: TGTGCCAGCAGTTTAATTCAGGGGAACACTGAAGCTTTCTTT

d_call: .
clone_size: .
j_call: TRBJ1-6
v_call: TRBV28
cdr3_aa: CASSGVNNSPLHF
cdr3_nt: TGTGCCAGTTCAGGGGTTAATAATTCACCCCTCCACTTT

d_call: .
clone_size: .
j_call: TRBJ2-5
v_call: TRBV6-5
cdr3_aa: CASSYSIRGGGETQYF
cdr3_nt: TGTGCCAGCAGTTACTCAATTAGGGGTGGCGGAGAGACCCAGTACTTC

d_call: .
clone_size: .
j_call: TRBJ1-1
v_call: TRBV29-1
cdr3_aa: CSVDEGGGTEAFF
cdr3_nt: TGCAGCGTTGATGAGGGGGGGGGCACTGAAGCTTTCTTT

d_call: .
clone_size: few
j_call: TRBJ1-5
v_call: TRBV5-5
cdr3_aa: CASSLLVTNQPQHF
cdr3_nt: TGTGCCAGCAGCTTGTTGGTCACTAATCAGCCCCAGCATTTT

d_call: TRBD1
clone_size: .
j_call: TRBJ2-5
v_call: TRBV7-6
cdr3_aa: CASSLAQGRETQYF
cdr3_nt: TGTGCCAGCAGCTTAGCACAGGGGCGGGAGACCCAGTACTTC

d_call: .
clone_size: .
j_call: TRBJ2-5
v_call: TRBV20-1
cdr3_aa: CSALEETQYF
cdr3_nt: TGCAGTGCACTCGAAGAGACCCAGTACTTC

d_call: TRBD1
clone_size: once
j_call: TRBJ1-2
v_call: TRBV29-1
cdr3_aa: CSVEGQGARGYPF
cdr3_nt: TGCAGCGTTGAGGGGCAGGGGGCGCGGGGCTACCCCTTC

d_call: .
clone_size: .
j_call: TRBJ2-7
v_call: TRBV5-1
cdr3_aa: CASSNGVSGSYEQYF
cdr3_nt: TGCGCCAGCAGCAACGGGGTGTCCGGCTCCTACGAGCAGTACTTC

d_call: .
clone_size: .
j_call: TRBJ1-2
v_call: TRBV10-3
cdr3_aa: CAISELQTNYGYTF
cdr3_nt: TGTGCCATCAGTGAGTTGCAGACTAACTATGGCTACACCTTC

d_call: TRBD2
clone_size: .
j_call: TRBJ2-5
v_call: TRBV5-4
cdr3_aa: CASSLDYGAGGRETQYF
cdr3_nt: TGTGCCAGCAGCTTGGATTATGGAGCGGGGGGGCGGGAGACCCAGTACTTC

d_call: .
clone_size: .
j_call: TRBJ2-5
v_call: TRBV13
cdr3_aa: CASSWRDGQETQYF
cdr3_nt: TGTGCCAGCAGCTGGCGGGACGGCCAAGAGACCCAGTACTTC

d_call: TRBD1
clone_size: .
j_call: TRBJ1-2
v_call: TRBV7-6
cdr3_aa: CASSYGTGPHSYGYTF
cdr3_nt: TGTGCCAGCAGCTACGGGACAGGGCCACATTCCTATGGCTACACCTTC

d_call: .
clone_size: .
j_call: TRBJ1-1
v_call: TRBV6-5
cdr3_aa: CASSLRQDAEAFF
cdr3_nt: TGTGCCAGCAGTCTCCGACAGGACGCTGAAGCTTTCTTT

d_call: .
clone_size: .
j_call: TRBJ1-1
v_call: TRBV6-5
cdr3_aa: CASSYSRGQTEAFF
cdr3_nt: TGTGCCAGCAGTTACTCGCGAGGGCAGACTGAAGCTTTCTTT

d_call: TRBD1
clone_size: .
j_call: TRBJ1-2
v_call: TRBV7-9
cdr3_aa: CASRRDSIRYTF
cdr3_nt: TGTGCCAGCAGGCGGGACAGTATACGCTACACCTTC

d_call: .
clone_size: .
j_call: TRBJ1-1
v_call: TRBV30
cdr3_aa: CASTGMTEAFF
cdr3_nt: TGTGCCTCTACAGGGATGACTGAAGCTTTCTTT

d_call: .
clone_size: .
j_call: TRBJ2-3
v_call: TRBV28
cdr3_aa: CASSFRGTYTDTQYF
cdr3_nt: TGTGCCAGCAGTTTCCGGGGAACCTACACAGATACGCAGTATTTT

d_call: .
clone_size: .
j_call: TRBJ2-3
v_call: TRBV2
cdr3_aa: CASSAYNTDTQYF
cdr3_nt: TGTGCCAGCAGTGCGTACAACACAGATACGCAGTATTTT

d_call: .
clone_size: few
j_call: TRBJ1-3
v_call: TRBV6-6
cdr3_aa: CASSTLPFSGNTIYF
cdr3_nt: TGTGCCAGCAGTACACTACCGTTCTCTGGAAACACCATATATTTT

d_call: .
clone_size: once
j_call: TRBJ2-7
v_call: TRBV5-4
cdr3_aa: CASSFGSFYEQYF
cdr3_nt: TGTGCCAGCAGCTTTGGCAGTTTTTACGAGCAGTACTTC

d_call: TRBD1
clone_size: .
j_call: TRBJ2-7
v_call: TRBV19
cdr3_aa: CASSSGTGGDYEQYF
cdr3_nt: TGTGCCAGTAGTAGCGGGACAGGGGGCGACTACGAGCAGTACTTC

d_call: .
clone_size: .
j_call: TRBJ2-2
v_call: TRBV29-1
cdr3_aa: CSVAEGGRGRTGELFF
cdr3_nt: TGCAGCGTTGCGGAGGGGGGCAGGGGGAGGACCGGGGAGCTGTTTTTT

d_call: .
clone_size: once
j_call: TRBJ1-4
v_call: TRBV11-2
cdr3_aa: CASSLDLTGTNEKLFF
cdr3_nt: TGTGCCAGCAGCTTAGATCTAACAGGGACAAATGAAAAACTGTTTTTT

d_call: .
clone_size: .
j_call: TRBJ2-5
v_call: TRBV6-6
cdr3_aa: CASSYNSGQETQYF
cdr3_nt: TGTGCCAGCAGTTATAATTCAGGGCAAGAGACCCAGTACTTC

d_call: .
clone_size: few
j_call: TRBJ1-5
v_call: TRBV7-2
cdr3_aa: CASSLGQGVGQPQHF
cdr3_nt: TGTGCCAGCAGCTTAGGTCAAGGGGTGGGACAGCCCCAGCATTTT

d_call: TRBD1
clone_size: .
j_call: TRBJ1-4
v_call: TRBV5-1
cdr3_aa: CASSLEGTGDEKLFF
cdr3_nt: TGCGCCAGCAGCTTGGAAGGGACAGGGGACGAAAAACTGTTTTTT

d_call: TRBD1
clone_size: .
j_call: TRBJ2-7
v_call: TRBV11-2
cdr3_aa: CASSQGRDSPYEQYF
cdr3_nt: TGTGCCAGCAGCCAAGGCCGGGACAGCCCCTACGAGCAGTACTTC

d_call: TRBD1
clone_size: once
j_call: TRBJ1-2
v_call: TRBV25-1
cdr3_aa: CASGTGYGYTF
cdr3_nt: TGTGCCAGTGGGACAGGGTATGGCTACACCTTC

d_call: TRBD2
clone_size: few
j_call: TRBJ2-2
v_call: TRBV9
cdr3_aa: CASSKSGTSFVTGELFF
cdr3_nt: TGTGCCAGCAGCAAATCCGGGACTAGCTTTGTCACCGGGGAGCTGTTTTTT

d_call: TRBD2
clone_size: few
j_call: TRBJ2-7
v_call: TRBV5-4
cdr3_aa: CASSLDRGDYEQYF
cdr3_nt: TGTGCCAGCAGCTTGGACCGGGGGGACTACGAGCAGTACTTC

d_call: .
clone_size: .
j_call: TRBJ2-7
v_call: TRBV9
cdr3_aa: CASSVAYSYEQYF
cdr3_nt: TGTGCCAGCAGCGTAGCTTACAGCTACGAGCAGTACTTC

d_call: TRBD1
clone_size: .
j_call: TRBJ2-7
v_call: TRBV6-1
cdr3_aa: CASRTGGDGGQYF
cdr3_nt: TGTGCCAGCAGGACAGGGGGAGACGGAGGGCAGTACTTC

d_call: .
clone_size: few
j_call: TRBJ2-7
v_call: TRBV5-1
cdr3_aa: CASSSGTLSSYEQYF
cdr3_nt: TGCGCCAGCAGCTCCGGGACACTGTCCTCCTACGAGCAGTACTTC

d_call: .
clone_size: few
j_call: TRBJ1-4
v_call: TRBV9
cdr3_aa: CASSLGGADEKLFF
cdr3_nt: TGTGCCAGCAGCCTGGGAGGGGCGGATGAAAAACTGTTTTTT